This TCR beta chain was retrieved from a study of T-cell memory formation after mild COVID-19. Across the study: Clusters of TCRs were largely donor specific.

Germline assignment: CDR1 SEHNR and CDR2 FQNEAQ (reference sequence). Trimming removed 5 bases at V and 2 bases at J, with 13 bases between. The CDR3 loop spans 15 amino acids. UMIs and sample barcodes were carried by the TCR alpha and TCR beta cDNA libraries that 5'RACE produced using constant-segment primers. TCRdb re-analysed the 5' RACE reads in MiXCR, keeping a single row per CDR3 protein. Here the sample spans some 70,000 distinct CDR3 sequences, over 15% being singletons. Study findings and constraints: Clones shrinking from day 15 to 85 showed even CD4/CD8 mixes; later expanders tilted CD4+.

This clonotype was observed a few times. The antigen is undetermined. The sequenced material came from PBMCs or a T cell subset sorted from them (not recorded which). The sequence came from an adult woman who had mild COVID-19 (a few samples of this study predate the infection). Cell type and time point are not known. V gene TRBV7-9 combines with J gene TRBJ2-1, with D possibly matching TRBD1 (5 bases). The CDR3 bases are TGTGCCAGCAGCCCCAGGGCCGTCCCCTACAATGAGCAGTTCTTC. Its translation: CASSPRAVPYNEQFF.